This T cell receptor (beta chain) was sequenced for a study of OX40 agonist ivuxolimab in advanced cancers. Across the whole study: Clinicians treated patients with ivuxolimab, an agonistic anti-OX40 (CD134) antibody. Participants averaged approximately 65 years of age (range roughly 20 to 90) and were roughly 80% male. People who had prior anti-PD-1, anti-PD-L1 or anti-CTLA-4 therapy could take part, and under 50% had some.

The CDR3 extends over 14 amino acids. CDR1 and CDR2 from the germline V gene are SGDLS and YYNGEE. The V and J ends lost 0 bases and 4 bases respectively, with 10 bases between them. This table comes from immunoSEQ multiplex PCR, and its TCRdb copy is limited to in-frame clones, with some not included. The sample contains over 65,000 clones, around 83% of which appear only once. This clone was seen a handful of times. Sequences were derived from CD4+ or CD8+ T cells sorted from blood, sampled in a trial of the OX40 agonist ivuxolimab. The receptor comes from an adult with an advanced solid tumor such as melanoma, head and neck, liver or kidney cancer. V usage is TRBV9 and J usage is TRBJ1-2; no reliable D call. DNA for the CDR3: TGTGCCAGCAGCGTAGGCCCCCGAGGCTATGGCTACACCTTC. Amino acid sequence: CASSVGPRGYGYTF.